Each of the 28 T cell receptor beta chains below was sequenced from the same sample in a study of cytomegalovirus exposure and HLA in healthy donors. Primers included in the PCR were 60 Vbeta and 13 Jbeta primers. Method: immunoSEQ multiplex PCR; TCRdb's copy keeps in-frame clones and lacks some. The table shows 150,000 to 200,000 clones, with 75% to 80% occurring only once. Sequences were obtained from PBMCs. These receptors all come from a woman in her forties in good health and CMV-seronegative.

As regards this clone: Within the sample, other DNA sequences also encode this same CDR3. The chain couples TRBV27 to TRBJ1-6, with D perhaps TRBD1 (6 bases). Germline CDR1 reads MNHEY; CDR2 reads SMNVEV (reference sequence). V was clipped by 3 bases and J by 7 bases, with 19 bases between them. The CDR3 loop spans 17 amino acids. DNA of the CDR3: TGTGCCAGCAGTTTCGGTTCACCAGGGGATGGCAATTCACCCCTCCACTTT. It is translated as CASSFGSPGDGNSPLHF.

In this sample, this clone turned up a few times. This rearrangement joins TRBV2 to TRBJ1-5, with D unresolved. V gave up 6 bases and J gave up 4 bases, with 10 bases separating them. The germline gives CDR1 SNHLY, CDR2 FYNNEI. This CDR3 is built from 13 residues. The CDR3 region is CASRTRLNQPQHF. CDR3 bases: TGTGCCAGCAGGACACGATTAAATCAGCCCCAGCATTTT.

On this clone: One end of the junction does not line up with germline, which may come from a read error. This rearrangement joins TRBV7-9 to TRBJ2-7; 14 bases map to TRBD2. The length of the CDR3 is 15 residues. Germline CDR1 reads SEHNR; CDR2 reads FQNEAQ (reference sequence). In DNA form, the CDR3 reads TGTTCCAGCAGCCGGGGGACTAGCGGGGGCTACGAGCAGTACTTC. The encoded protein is CSSSRGTSGGYEQYF. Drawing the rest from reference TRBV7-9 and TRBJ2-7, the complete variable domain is DTGVSQNPRHKITKRGQNVTFRCDPISEHNRLYWYRQTLGQGPEFLTYFQNEAQLEKSRLLSDRFSAERPKGSFSTLEIQRTEQGDSAMYLCSSSRGTSGGYEQYFGPGTRLTVT.

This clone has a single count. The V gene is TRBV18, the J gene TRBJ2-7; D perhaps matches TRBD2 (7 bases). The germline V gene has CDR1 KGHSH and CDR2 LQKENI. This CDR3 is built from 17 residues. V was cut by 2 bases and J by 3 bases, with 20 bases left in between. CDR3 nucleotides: TGTGCCAGCTCACCAGGGTTGGGGGGGGCCGTAGACTACGAGCAGTACTTC. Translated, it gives CASSPGLGGAVDYEQYF.

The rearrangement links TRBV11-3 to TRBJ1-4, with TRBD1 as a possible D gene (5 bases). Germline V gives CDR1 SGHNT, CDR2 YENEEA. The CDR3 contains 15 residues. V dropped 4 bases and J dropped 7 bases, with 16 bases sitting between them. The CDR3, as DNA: TGTGCCAGCAGCTCTGGAGGGACCAAGGCTGAAAAACTGTTTTTT. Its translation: CASSSGGTKAEKLFF.

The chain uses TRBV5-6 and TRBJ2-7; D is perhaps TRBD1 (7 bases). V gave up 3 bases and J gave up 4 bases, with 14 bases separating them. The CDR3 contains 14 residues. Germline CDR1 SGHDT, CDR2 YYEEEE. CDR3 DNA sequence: TGTGCCAGCAGCTGGGGGGCAGGGGGTTACGAGCAGTACTTC. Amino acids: CASSWGAGGYEQYF.

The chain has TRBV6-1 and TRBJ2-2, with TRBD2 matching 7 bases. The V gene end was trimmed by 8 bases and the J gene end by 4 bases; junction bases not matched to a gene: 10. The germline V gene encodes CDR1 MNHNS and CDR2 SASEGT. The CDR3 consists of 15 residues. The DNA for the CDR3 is TGTGCCAGCGACCGAGGGGAGGGAATCACCGGGGAGCTGTTTTTT. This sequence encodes CASDRGEGITGELFF.

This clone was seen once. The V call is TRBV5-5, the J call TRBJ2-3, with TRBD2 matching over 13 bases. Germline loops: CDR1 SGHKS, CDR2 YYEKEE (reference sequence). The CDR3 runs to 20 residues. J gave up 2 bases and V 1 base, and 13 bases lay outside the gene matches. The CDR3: CASSLTGLAGEHTFTDTQYF. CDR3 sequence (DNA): TGTGCCAGCAGCTTGACAGGACTAGCGGGGGAACACACGTTCACAGATACGCAGTATTTT.

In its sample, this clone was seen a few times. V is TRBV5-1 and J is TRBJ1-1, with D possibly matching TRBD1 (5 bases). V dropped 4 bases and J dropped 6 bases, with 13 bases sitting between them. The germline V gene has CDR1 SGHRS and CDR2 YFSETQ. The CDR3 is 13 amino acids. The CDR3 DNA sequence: TGCGCCAGCAGCCTAGACAGAATCTCTGAAGCTTTCTTT. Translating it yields CASSLDRISEAFF.

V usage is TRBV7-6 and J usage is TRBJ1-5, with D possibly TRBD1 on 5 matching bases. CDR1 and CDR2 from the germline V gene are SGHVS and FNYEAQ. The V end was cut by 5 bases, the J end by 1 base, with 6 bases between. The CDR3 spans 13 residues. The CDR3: CASSRGSNQPQHF. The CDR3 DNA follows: TGTGCCAGCAGCCGGGGGAGCAATCAGCCCCAGCATTTT.

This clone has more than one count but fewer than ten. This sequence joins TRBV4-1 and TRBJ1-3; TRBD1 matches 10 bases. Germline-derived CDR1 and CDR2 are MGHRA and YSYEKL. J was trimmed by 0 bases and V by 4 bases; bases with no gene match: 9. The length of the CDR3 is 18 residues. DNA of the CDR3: TGCGCCAGCAGCCCAAACACAGGACAGGGGGACTCTGGAAACACCATATATTTT. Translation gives CASSPNTGQGDSGNTIYF.

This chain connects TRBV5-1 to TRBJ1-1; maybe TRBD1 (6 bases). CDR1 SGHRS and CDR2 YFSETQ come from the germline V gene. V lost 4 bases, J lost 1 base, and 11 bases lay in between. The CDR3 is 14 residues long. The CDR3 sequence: CASSRGAGNTEAFF. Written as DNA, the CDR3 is TGCGCCAGCAGCCGGGGGGCTGGGAACACTGAAGCTTTCTTT.

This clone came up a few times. The CDR3 DNA reads TGTGCCAGCAGTCTGGACAGAGGTGTTGAAAAACTGTTTTTT. Protein: CASSLDRGVEKLFF. The V call is TRBV11-1, the J call TRBJ1-4; tentative D call: TRBD1 (6 bases). Trimming stripped 6 bases from V and 7 bases from J, with 15 bases between. From germline, CDR1 is SGHAT and CDR2 FQDESV (reference sequence). The CDR3 has 14 residues. Based on the CDR3 plus reference TRBV11-1 and TRBJ1-4, the full variable domain is EAEVAQSPRYKITEKSQAVAFWCDPISGHATLYWYRQILGQGPELLVQFQDESVVDDSQLPKDRFSAERLKGVDSTLKIQPAELGDSAMYLCASSLDRGVEKLFFGSGTQLSVL.

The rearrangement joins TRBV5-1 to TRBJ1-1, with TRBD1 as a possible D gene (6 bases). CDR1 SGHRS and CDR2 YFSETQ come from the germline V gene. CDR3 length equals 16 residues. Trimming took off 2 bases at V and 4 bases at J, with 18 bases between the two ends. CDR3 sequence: CASSLRGWEGGTEAFF. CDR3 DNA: TGCGCCAGCAGCTTACGAGGATGGGAGGGGGGCACTGAAGCTTTCTTT.

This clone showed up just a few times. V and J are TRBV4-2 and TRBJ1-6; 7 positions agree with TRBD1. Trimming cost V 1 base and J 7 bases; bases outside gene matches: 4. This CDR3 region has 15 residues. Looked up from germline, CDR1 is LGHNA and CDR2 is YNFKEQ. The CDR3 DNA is TGTGCCAGCAGCCAAGTCAGGGGGATGAATTCACCCCTCCACTTT. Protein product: CASSQVRGMNSPLHF.

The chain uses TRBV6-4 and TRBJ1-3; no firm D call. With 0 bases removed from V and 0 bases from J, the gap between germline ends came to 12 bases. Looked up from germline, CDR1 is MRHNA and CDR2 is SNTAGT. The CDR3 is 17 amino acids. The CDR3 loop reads CASSDSRAPSSGNTIYF. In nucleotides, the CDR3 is TGTGCCAGCAGTGACTCGAGGGCACCTAGCTCTGGAAACACCATATATTTT.

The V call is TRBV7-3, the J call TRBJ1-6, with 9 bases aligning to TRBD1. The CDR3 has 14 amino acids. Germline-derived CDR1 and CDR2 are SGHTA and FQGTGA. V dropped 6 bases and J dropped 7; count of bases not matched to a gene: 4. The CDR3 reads CASSTGGWNSPLHF. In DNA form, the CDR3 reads TGTGCCAGCAGTACAGGGGGCTGGAATTCACCCCTCCACTTT. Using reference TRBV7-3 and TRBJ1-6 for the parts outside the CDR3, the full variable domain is GAGVSQTPSNKVTEKGKYVELRCDPISGHTALYWYRQSLGQGPEFLIYFQGTGAADDSGLPNDRFFAVRPEGSVSTLKIQRTERGDSAVYLCASSTGGWNSPLHFGNGTRLTVT.

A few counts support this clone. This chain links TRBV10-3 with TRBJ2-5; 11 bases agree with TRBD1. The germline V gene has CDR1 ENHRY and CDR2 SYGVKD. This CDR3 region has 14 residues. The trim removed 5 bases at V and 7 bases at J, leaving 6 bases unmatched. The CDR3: CAISSGQGAGTQYF. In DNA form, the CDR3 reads TGTGCCATCAGTTCAGGACAGGGGGCGGGGACCCAGTACTTC.

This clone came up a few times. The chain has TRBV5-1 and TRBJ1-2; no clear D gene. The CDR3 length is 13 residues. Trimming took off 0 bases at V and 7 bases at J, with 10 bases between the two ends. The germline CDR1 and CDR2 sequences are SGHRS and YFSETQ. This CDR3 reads CASSLDAEGGYTF. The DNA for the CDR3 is TGCGCCAGCAGCTTGGACGCGGAGGGTGGCTACACCTTC.

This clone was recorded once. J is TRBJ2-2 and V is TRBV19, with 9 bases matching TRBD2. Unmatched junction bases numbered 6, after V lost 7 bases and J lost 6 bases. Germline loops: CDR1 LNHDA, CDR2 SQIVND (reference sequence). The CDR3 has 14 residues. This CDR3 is CASIRLAGSGELFF. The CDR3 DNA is TGTGCCAGTATACGTCTAGCGGGGTCCGGGGAGCTGTTTTTT. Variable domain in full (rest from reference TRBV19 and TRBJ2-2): DGGITQSPKYLFRKEGQNVTLSCEQNLNHDAMYWYRQDPGQGLRLIYYSQIVNDFQKGDIAEGYSVSREKKESFPLTVTSAQKNPTAFYLCASIRLAGSGELFFGEGSRLTVL.

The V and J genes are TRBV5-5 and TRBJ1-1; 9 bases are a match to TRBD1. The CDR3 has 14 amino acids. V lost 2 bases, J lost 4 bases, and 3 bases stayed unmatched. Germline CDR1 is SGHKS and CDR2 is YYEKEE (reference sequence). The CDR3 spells CASSFVTGGTEAFF. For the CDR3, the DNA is TGTGCCAGCAGCTTCGTGACAGGGGGCACTGAAGCTTTCTTT.

The CDR3 sequence is CASSRDRTNTGELFF. For the CDR3, the DNA is TGTGCCAGCAGCCGGGACAGGACGAACACCGGGGAGCTGTTTTTT. The chain has TRBV11-2 and TRBJ2-2, with 8 bases aligning to TRBD1. Germline loops: CDR1 SGHAT, CDR2 FQNNGV. V lost 5 bases and J lost 0; bases outside the gene matches: 2. The CDR3 loop spans 15 amino acids.

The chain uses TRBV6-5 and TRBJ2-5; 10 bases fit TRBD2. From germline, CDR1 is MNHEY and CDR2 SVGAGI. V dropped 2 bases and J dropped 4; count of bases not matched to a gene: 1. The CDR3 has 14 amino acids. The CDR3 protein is CASSYTSGAETQYF. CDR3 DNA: TGTGCCAGCAGTTACACTAGCGGGGCAGAGACCCAGTACTTC.

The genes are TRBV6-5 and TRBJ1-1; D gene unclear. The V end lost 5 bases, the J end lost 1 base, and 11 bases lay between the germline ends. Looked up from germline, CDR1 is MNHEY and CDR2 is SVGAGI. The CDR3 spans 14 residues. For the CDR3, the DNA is TGTGCCAGCAGTGAACTGGTAGAGAACACTGAAGCTTTCTTT. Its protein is CASSELVENTEAFF.

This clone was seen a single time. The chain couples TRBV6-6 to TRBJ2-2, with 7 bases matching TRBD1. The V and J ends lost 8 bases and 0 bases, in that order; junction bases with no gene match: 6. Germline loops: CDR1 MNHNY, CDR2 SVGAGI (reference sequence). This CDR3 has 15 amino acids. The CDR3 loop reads CASRRDSANTGELFF. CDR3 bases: TGTGCCAGCCGACGGGACAGCGCGAACACCGGGGAGCTGTTTTTT.

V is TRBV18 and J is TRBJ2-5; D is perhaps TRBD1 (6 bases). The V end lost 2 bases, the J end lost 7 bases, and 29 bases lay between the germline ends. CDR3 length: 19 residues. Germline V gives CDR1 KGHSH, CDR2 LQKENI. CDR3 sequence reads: CASSPIGGRDGEKKGTQYF. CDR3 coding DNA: TGTGCCAGCTCACCAATAGGGGGTCGAGACGGGGAGAAGAAAGGGACCCAGTACTTC.

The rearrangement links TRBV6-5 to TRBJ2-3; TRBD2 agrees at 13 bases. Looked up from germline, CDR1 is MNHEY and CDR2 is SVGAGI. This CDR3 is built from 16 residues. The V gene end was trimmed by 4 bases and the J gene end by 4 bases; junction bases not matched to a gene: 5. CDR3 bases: TGTGCCAGCAGTTGGACTAGCGGGGGCGTTGCAGATACGCAGTATTTT. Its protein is CASSWTSGGVADTQYF.

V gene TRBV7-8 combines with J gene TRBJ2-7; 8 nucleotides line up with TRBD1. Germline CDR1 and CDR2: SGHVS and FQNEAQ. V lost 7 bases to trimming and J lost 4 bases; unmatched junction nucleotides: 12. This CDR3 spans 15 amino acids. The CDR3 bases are TGTGCCAGCAAAGCCGGACAGGGACCCCTTTACGAGCAGTACTTC. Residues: CASKAGQGPLYEQYF.